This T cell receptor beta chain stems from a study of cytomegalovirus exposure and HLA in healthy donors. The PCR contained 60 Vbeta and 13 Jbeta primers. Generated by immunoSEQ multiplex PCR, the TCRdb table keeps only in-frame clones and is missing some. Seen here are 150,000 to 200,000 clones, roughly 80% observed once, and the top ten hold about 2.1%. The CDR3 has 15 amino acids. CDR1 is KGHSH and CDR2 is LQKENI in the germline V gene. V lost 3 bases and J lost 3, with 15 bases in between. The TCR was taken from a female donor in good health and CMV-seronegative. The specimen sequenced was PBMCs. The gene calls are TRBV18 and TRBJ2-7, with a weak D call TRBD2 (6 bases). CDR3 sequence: CASSPSTRVGYEQYF. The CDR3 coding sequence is TGTGCCAGCTCACCCTCGACTAGGGTTGGCTACGAGCAGTACTTC.